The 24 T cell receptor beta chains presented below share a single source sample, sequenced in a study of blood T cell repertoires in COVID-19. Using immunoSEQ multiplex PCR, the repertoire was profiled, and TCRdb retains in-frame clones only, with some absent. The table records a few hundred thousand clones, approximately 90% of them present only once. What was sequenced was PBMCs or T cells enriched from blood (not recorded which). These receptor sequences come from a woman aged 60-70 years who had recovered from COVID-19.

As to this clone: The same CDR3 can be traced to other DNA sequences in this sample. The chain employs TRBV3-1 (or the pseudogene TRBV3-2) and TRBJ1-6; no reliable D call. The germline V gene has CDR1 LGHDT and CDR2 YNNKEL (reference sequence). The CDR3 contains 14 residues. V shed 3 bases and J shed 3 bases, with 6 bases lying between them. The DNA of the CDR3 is TGTGCCAGCAGCCAGGCCCGCTATAATTCACCCCTCCACTTT. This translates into CASSQARYNSPLHF.

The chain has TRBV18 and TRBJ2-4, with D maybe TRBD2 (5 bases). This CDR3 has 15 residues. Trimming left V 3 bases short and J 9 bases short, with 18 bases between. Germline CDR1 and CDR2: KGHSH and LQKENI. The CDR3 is CASSPGMNGIGIQYF. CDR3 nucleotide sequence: TGTGCCAGCTCACCTGGGATGAACGGGATAGGCATTCAGTACTTC.

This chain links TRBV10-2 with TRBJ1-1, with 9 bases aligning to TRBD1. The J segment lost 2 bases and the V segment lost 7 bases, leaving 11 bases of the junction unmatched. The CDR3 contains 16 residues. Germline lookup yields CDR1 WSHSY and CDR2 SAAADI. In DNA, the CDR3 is TGCGCCAGCAAGTTGGGCGGGACAGGGAGAAACACTGAAGCTTTCTTT. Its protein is CASKLGGTGRNTEAFF.

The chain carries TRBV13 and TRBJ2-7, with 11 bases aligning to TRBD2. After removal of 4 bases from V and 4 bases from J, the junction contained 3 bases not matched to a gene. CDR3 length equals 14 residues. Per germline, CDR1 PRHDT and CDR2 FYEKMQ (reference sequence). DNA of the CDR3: TGTGCCAGCAGCTACCGGACTAGCGGGTACGAGCAGTACTTC. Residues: CASSYRTSGYEQYF.

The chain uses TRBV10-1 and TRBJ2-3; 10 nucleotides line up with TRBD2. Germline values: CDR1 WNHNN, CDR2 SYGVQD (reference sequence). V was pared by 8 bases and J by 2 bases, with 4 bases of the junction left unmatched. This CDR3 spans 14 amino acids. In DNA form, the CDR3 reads TGCGCCAGCCAACTAGCGGGGCCCACAGATACGCAGTATTTT. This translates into CASQLAGPTDTQYF.

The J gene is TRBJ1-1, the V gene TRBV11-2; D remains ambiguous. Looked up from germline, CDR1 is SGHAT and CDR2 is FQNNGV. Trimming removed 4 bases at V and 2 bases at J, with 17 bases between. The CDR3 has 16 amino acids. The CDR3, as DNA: TGTGCCAGCAGCTCCTACCTCTCGAGGGATAACACTGAAGCTTTCTTT. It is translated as CASSSYLSRDNTEAFF.

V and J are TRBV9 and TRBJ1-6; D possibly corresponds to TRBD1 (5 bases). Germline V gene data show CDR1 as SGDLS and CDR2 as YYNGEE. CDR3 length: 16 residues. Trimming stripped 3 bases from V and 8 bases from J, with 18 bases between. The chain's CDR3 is CASSADLSGAYSPLHF. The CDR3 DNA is TGTGCCAGCAGCGCCGACCTTAGTGGGGCGTATTCACCCCTCCACTTT.

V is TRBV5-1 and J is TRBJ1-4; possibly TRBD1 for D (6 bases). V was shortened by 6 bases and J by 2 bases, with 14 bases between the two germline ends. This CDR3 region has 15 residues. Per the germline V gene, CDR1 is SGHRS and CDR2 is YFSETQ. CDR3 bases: TGCGCCAGCACCGACCCAACAGGGACTAATGAAAAACTGTTTTTT. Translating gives CASTDPTGTNEKLFF.

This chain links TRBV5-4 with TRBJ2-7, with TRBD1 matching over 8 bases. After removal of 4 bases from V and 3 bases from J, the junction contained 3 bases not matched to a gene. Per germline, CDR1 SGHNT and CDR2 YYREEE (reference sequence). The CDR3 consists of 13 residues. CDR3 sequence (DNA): TGTGCCAGCAGCCTGGACAGGGACTACGAGCAGTACTTC. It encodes CASSLDRDYEQYF.

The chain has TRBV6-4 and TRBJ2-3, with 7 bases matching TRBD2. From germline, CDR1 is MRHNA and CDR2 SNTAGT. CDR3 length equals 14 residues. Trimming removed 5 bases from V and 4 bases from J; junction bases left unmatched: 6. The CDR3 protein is CASSSGLDSDTQYF. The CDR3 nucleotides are TGTGCCAGCAGTTCAGGACTAGATTCAGATACGCAGTATTTT.

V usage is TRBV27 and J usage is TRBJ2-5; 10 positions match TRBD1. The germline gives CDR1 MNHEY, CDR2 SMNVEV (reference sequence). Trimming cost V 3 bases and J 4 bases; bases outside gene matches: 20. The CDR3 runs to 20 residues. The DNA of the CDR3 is TGTGCCAGCAGTTTGGAGCCCTGGACAGGGGGGCGCCGGGGAGGAGAGACCCAGTACTTC. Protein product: CASSLEPWTGGRRGGETQYF.

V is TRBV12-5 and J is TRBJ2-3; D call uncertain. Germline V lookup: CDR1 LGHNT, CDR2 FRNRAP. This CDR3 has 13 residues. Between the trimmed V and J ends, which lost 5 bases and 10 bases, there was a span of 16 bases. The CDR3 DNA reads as TGTGCTAGTGGTACCCGAACAGTCCCCTCGCAGTATTTT. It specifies CASGTRTVPSQYF.

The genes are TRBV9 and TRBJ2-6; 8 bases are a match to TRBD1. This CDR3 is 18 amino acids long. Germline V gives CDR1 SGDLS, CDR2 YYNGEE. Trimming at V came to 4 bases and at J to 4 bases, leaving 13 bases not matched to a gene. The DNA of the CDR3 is TGTGCCAGCAGCTGGCATAGGACAGGGCCAGGGGGGGCCAACGTCCTGACTTTC. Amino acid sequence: CASSWHRTGPGGANVLTF. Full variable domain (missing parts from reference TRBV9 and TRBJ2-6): DSGVTQTPKHLITATGQRVTLRCSPRSGDLSVYWYQQSLDQGLQFLIQYYNGEERAKGNILERFSAQQFPDLHSELNLSSLELGDSALYFCASSWHRTGPGGANVLTFGAGSRLTVL.

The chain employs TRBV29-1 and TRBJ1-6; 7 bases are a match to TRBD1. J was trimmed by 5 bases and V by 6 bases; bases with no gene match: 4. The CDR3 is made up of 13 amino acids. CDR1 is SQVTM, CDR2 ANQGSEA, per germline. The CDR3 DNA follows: TGCAGCGTCGCCGGGACAGATAATTCACCCCTCCACTTT. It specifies CSVAGTDNSPLHF.

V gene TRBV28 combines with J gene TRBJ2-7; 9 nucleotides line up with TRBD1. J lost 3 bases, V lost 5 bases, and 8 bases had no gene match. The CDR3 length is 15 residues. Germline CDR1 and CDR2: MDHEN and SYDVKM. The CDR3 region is CASSVTGGAFYEQYF. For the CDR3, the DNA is TGTGCCAGCAGTGTAACAGGGGGCGCTTTCTACGAGCAGTACTTC.

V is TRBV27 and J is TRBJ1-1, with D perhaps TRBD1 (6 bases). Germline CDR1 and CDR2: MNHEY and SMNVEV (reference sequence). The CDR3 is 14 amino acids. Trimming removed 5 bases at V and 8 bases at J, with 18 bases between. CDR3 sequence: CASSPGTSVTEAFF. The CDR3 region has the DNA TGTGCCAGCAGTCCCGGGACAAGCGTAACCGAAGCTTTCTTT.

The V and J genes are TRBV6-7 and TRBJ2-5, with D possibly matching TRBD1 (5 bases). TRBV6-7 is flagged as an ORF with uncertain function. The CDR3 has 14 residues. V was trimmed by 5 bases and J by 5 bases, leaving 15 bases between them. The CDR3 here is CASSTLQGRETQYF. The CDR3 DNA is TGTGCCAGCAGTACACTCCAGGGAAGGGAGACCCAGTACTTC.

CDR3 in amino acids: CASSFGGAKNIQYF. CDR3 nucleotide sequence: TGTGCCAGCAGCTTCGGGGGGGCCAAAAACATTCAGTACTTC. The chain carries TRBV7-9 and TRBJ2-4; 7 bases agree with TRBD2. CDR3 length: 14 amino acids. CDR1 and CDR2 (germline): SEHNR, FQNEAQ (reference sequence). The V and J ends lost 3 bases and 1 base, in that order; junction bases with no gene match: 0.

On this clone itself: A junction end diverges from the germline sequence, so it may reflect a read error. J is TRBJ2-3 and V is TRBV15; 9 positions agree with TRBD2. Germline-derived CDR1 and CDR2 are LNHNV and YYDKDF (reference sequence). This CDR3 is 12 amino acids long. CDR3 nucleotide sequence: TGTGCCACCAGCAGAGACGGGCGGGAGGGCTTCTTT. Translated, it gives CATSRDGREGFF.

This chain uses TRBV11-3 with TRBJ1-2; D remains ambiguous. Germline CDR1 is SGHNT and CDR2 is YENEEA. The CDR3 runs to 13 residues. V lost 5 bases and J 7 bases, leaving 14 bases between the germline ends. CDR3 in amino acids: CASSNREDGGYTF. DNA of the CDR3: TGTGCCAGCAGCAACCGGGAGGACGGTGGCTACACCTTC.

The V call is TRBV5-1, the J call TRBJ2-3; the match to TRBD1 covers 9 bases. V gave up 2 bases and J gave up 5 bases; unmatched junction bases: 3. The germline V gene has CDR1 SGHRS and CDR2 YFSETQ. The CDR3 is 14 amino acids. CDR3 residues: CASSLGQGLDTQYF. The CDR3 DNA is TGCGCCAGCAGCTTAGGACAGGGGTTAGATACGCAGTATTTT.

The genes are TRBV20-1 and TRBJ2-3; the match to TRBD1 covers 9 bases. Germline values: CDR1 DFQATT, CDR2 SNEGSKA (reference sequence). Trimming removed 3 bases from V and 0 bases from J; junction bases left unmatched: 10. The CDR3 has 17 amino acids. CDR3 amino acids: CSASPYRGPTSTDTQYF. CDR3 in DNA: TGCAGTGCTAGTCCTTACAGGGGGCCCACTAGCACAGATACGCAGTATTTT.

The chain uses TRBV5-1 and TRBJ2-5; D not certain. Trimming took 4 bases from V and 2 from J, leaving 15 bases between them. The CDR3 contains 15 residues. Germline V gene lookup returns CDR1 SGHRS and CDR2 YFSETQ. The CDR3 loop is CASSRPWQEQETQYF. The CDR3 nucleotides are TGCGCCAGCAGCCGGCCGTGGCAGGAACAAGAGACCCAGTACTTC.

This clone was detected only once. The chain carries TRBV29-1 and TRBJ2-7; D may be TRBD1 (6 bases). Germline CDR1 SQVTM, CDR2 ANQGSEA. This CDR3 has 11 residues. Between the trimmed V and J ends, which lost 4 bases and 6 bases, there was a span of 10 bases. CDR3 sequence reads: CSVGGGREQYF. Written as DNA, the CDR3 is TGCAGCGTTGGAGGGGGACGCGAGCAGTACTTC.